This T cell receptor (beta chain) came from a study of blood T cell repertoires in COVID-19. Study summary: The study drew acute and convalescent COVID-19 samples from the United States, Italy and Spain. Sources were T cells, B-cell-depleted T cells, or PBMCs; the material itself was cDNA or gDNA.

TCRdb's table, derived via immunoSEQ multiplex PCR, lists solely in-frame clones and lacks some. The table records 150,000 to 200,000 clones, about four fifths of them present only once. Germline CDR1 is SGHVS and CDR2 is FQNEAQ. The CDR3 length is 17 residues. With 1 base removed from V and 0 bases from J, the gap between germline ends came to 10 bases. The sequence came from a woman older than 75 with acute or convalescent COVID-19. This chain joins TRBV7-8 and TRBJ1-6; no reliable D call. The sequencing sample was made of peripheral blood. The CDR3 loop reads CASSLELSSSYNSPLHF. CDR3 nucleotides: TGTGCCAGCAGCTTAGAGCTCTCGAGCTCCTATAATTCACCCCTCCACTTT.